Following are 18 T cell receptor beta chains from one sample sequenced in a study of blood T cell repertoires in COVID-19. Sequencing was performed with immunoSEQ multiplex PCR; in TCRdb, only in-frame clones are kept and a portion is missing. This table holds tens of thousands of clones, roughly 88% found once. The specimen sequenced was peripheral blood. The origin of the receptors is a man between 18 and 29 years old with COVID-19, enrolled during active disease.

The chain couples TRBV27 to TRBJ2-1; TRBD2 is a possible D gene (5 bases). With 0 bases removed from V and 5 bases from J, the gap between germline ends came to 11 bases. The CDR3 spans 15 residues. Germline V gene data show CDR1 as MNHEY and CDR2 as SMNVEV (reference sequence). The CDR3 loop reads CASSLSGDWNNEQFF. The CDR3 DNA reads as TGTGCCAGCAGTTTATCGGGAGATTGGAACAATGAGCAGTTCTTC.

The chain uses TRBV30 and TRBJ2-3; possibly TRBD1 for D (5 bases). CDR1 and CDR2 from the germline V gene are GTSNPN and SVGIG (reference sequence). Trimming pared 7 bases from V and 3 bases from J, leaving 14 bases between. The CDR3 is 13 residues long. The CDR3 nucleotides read TGTGCCTCCAGGCAGGGTTGGACAGATACGCAGTATTTT. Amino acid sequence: CASRQGWTDTQYF.

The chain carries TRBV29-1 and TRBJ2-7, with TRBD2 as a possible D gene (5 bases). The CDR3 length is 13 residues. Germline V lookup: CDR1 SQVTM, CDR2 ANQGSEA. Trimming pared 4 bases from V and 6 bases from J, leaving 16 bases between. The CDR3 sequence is CSVGAPLSGEQYF. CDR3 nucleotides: TGCAGCGTTGGGGCCCCCTTAAGCGGCGAGCAGTACTTC.

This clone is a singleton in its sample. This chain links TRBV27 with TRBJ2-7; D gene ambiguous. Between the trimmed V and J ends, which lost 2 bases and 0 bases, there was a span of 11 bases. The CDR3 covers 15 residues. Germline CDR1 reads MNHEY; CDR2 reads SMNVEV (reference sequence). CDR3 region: CASSLGQLSSYEQYF. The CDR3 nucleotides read TGTGCCAGCAGTTTAGGGCAGCTGAGCTCCTACGAGCAGTACTTC.

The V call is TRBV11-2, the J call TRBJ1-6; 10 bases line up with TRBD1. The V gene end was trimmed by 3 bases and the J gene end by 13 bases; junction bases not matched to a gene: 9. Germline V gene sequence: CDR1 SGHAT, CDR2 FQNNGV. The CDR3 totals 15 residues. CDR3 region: CASSFNGQGDIPLHF. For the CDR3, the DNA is TGTGCCAGCAGCTTCAACGGACAGGGGGACATCCCCCTCCACTTT.

CDR3 DNA: TGTGCCAGCAGTAACCAGATGAACACTGAAGCTTTCTTT. Amino acids: CASSNQMNTEAFF. The chain has TRBV12-3 or TRBV12-4 and TRBJ1-1, with D unclear. This CDR3 is 13 amino acids long. V shed 5 bases and J shed 0 bases, with 7 bases lying between them.

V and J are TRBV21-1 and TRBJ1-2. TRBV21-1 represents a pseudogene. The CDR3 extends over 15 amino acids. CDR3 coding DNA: TGTGCCAGCAGCAAAGTCCGGGTTGTGTCTCAGGGCTACACCTTC. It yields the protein CASSKVRVVSQGYTF.

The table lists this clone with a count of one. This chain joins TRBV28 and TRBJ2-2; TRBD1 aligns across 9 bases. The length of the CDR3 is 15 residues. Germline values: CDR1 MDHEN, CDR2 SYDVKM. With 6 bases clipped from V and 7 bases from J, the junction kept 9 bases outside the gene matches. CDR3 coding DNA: TGTGCCAGCAGCCCTGGACAGGGGTTAGGCGGGGAGCTGTTTTTT. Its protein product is CASSPGQGLGGELFF.

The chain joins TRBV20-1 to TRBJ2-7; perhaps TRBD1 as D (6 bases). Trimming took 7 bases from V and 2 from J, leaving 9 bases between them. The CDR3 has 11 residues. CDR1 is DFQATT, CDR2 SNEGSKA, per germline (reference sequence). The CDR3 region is CSVRTAYEQYF. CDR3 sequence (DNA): TGCAGTGTTCGGACAGCCTACGAGCAGTACTTC.

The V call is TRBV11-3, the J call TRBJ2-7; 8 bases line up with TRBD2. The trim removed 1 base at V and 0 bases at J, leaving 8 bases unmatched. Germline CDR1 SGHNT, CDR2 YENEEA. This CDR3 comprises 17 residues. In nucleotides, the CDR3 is TGTGCCAGCAGCTTAGGCCCGGGAGGGCGGCACTCCTACGAGCAGTACTTC. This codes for CASSLGPGGRHSYEQYF. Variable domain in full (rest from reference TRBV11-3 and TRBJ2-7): EAGVVQSPRYKIIEKKQPVAFWCNPISGHNTLYWYLQNLGQGPELLIRYENEEAVDDSQLPKDRFSAERLKGVDSTLKIQPAELGDSAVYLCASSLGPGGRHSYEQYFGPGTRLTVT.

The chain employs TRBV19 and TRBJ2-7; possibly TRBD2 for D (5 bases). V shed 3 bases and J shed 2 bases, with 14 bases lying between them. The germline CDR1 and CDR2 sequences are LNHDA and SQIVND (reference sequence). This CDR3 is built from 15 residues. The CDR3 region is CASSIRRGAAYEQYF. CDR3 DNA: TGTGCCAGTAGTATTCGTCGGGGAGCGGCCTACGAGCAGTACTTC.

CDR3 in DNA: TGTGCCAGCAGCCTAGGACATATCTCTGGAAACACCATATATTTT. Encoded protein: CASSLGHISGNTIYF. The chain employs TRBV9 and TRBJ1-3, with D possibly matching TRBD1 (5 bases). The germline CDR1 and CDR2 sequences are SGDLS and YYNGEE. The CDR3 consists of 15 residues. The V and J ends lost 4 bases and 0 bases respectively, with 11 bases between them.

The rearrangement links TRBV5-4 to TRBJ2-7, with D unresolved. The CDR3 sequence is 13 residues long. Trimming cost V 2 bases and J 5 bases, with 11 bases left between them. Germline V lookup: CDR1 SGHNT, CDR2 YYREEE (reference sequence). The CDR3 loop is CASSFGLSDEQYF. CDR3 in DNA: TGTGCCAGCAGCTTTGGGTTAAGCGACGAGCAGTACTTC.

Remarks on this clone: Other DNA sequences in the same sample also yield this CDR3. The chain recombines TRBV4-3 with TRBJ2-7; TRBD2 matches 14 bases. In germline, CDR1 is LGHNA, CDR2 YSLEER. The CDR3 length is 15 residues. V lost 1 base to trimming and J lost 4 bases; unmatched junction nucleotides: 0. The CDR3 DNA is TGCGCCAGCAGCCAAGGACTAGCGGGAGGGTACGAGCAGTACTTC. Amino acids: CASSQGLAGGYEQYF.

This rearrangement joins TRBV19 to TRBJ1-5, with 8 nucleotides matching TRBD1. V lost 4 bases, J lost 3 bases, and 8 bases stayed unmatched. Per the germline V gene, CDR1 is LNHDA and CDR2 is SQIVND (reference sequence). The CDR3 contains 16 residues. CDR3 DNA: TGTGCCAGTAGTAGGCTCCGGGACAGGACCAATCAGCCCCAGCATTTT. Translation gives CASSRLRDRTNQPQHF.

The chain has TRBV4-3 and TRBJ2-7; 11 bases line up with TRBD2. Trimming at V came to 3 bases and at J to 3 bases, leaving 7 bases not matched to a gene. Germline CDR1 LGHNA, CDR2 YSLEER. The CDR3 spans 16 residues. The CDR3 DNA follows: TGCGCCAGCAGCCAGGAACTAGCGGGAGCCCGCTACGAGCAGTACTTC. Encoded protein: CASSQELAGARYEQYF.

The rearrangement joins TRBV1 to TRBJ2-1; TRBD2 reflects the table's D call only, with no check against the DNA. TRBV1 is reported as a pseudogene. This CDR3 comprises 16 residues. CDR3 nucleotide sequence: TGCACCAGCAGCCAAGCTCCCGGGATTATGTACAATGAGCAGTTCTTC. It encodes CTSSQAPGIMYNEQFF.

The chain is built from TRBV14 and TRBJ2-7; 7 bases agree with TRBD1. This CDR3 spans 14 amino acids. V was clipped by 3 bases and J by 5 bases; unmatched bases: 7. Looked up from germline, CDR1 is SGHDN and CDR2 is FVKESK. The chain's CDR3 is CASSHNRGRHEQYF. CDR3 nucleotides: TGTGCCAGCAGCCATAACAGGGGTAGGCACGAGCAGTACTTC.